The 9 T cell receptor beta chains below come from one sample, sequenced in a study of low-dose radiotherapy and immunotherapy resistance in tumors. With a V-primer adapter and a constant-region primer, TCRs were amplified for about 20 PCR cycles. Using its own MiXCR run on the reads, TCRdb lists one record per CDR3 protein. The table has approximately 52,000 distinct CDR3 sequences, approximately 33% seen once; the top ten hold approximately 7.6%. Time point denoted: after trial treatment. As to treatment: LDRT plus nivolumab, ipilimumab, low-dose cyclophosphamide and aspirin (RACIN trial). The specimen was PBMCs, collected after low-dose radiotherapy plus immunotherapy. These receptors all stem from a male donor with rectosigmoid adenocarcinoma.

The genes are TRBV28 and TRBJ2-7, with 7 bases that match TRBD1. This CDR3 has 16 amino acids. Germline V gene sequence: CDR1 MDHEN, CDR2 SYDVKM. V was pared by 3 bases and J by 6 bases, with 14 bases of the junction left unmatched. The CDR3 loop is CASSFHPKGAAPEQYF. The CDR3 bases are TGTGCCAGCAGTTTTCACCCTAAGGGGGCTGCCCCCGAGCAGTACTTC.

This clonotype was counted at least ten times. The chain couples TRBV4-1 to TRBJ2-7; tentative D call: TRBD1 (5 bases). The CDR3 has 17 amino acids. Germline V gives CDR1 MGHRA, CDR2 YSYEKL. Deletions cut 0 bases from V and 0 bases from J, with 15 bases between. In DNA form, the CDR3 reads TGCGCCAGCAGCCAAGATGGGGCAGGGCCTCTCTCCTACGAGCAGTACTTC. Translated: CASSQDGAGPLSYEQYF.

V gene TRBV3-1 combines with J gene TRBJ2-2; TRBD1 aligns across 9 bases. Germline assignment: CDR1 LGHDT and CDR2 YNNKEL (reference sequence). The J segment lost 7 bases and the V segment lost 4 bases, leaving 10 bases of the junction unmatched. The CDR3 covers 16 residues. This CDR3 is CASSRTGDNRNGELFF. The DNA for the CDR3 is TGTGCCAGCAGCCGGACAGGGGACAACCGGAACGGGGAGCTGTTTTTT.

CDR3 DNA sequence: TGCGCCAGCAGCGTAAGGGGACAGACGTACCAAGAGACCCAGTACTTC. This encodes CASSVRGQTYQETQYF. The chain joins TRBV5-1 to TRBJ2-5, with 7 bases that match TRBD1. V was clipped by 4 bases and J by 0 bases; unmatched bases: 9. The CDR3 is made up of 16 amino acids. Per the germline V gene, CDR1 is SGHRS and CDR2 is YFSETQ.

Ten or more counts support this clonotype. The chain carries TRBV28 and TRBJ2-5; TRBD2 matches at 10 bases. Per the germline V gene, CDR1 is MDHEN and CDR2 is SYDVKM. This CDR3 comprises 15 residues. Unmatched junction bases numbered 9, after V lost 6 bases and J lost 5 bases. The CDR3 region has the DNA TGTGCCAGCAGAGACCTAGCGGGAGTTCAGGAGACCCAGTACTTC. Amino acids: CASRDLAGVQETQYF.

The table lists this clonotype with many counts. The genes are TRBV5-6 and TRBJ2-3; maybe TRBD2 (5 bases). Trimming took off 4 bases at V and 6 bases at J, with 18 bases between the two ends. The CDR3 totals 15 residues. Germline CDR1 SGHDT, CDR2 YYEEEE. CDR3 nucleotide sequence: TGTGCCAGCAGCCCGAGGGATTGGGTCTCCGATACGCAGTATTTT. This codes for CASSPRDWVSDTQYF.

With regard to this clonotype: Since a far larger clone is one base different, this is likely a read error. The chain carries TRBV6-1 and TRBJ2-7, with D perhaps TRBD1 or TRBD2 (6 bases each). Germline V gives CDR1 MNHNS, CDR2 SASEGT. The CDR3 is 12 residues long. The DNA for the CDR3 is TGTGTCATCGGGAGACAGGAAAGCGAGCAGTACTTC. This encodes CVIGRQESEQYF.

In its sample, this clonotype was seen many times. The chain recombines TRBV2 with TRBJ2-7; D tentatively fits TRBD1 or TRBD2 (5 bases each). V lost 3 bases, J lost 2 bases, and 11 bases lay in between. Germline V lookup: CDR1 SNHLY, CDR2 FYNNEI. The CDR3 extends over 14 amino acids. CDR3 loop: CASSELRDPYEQYF. CDR3 coding DNA: TGTGCCAGCAGTGAGCTCAGGGACCCCTACGAGCAGTACTTC.

The gene calls are TRBV28 and TRBJ2-2; 7 bases are a match to TRBD2. V lost 6 bases and J lost 7; bases outside the gene matches: 5. The CDR3 contains 13 residues. The germline V gene encodes CDR1 MDHEN and CDR2 SYDVKM. The chain's CDR3 is CASRQLAIGELFF. The CDR3 region has the DNA TGTGCCAGCAGGCAACTAGCGATCGGGGAGCTGTTTTTT.